Below, 14 T cell receptor beta chains from the same sample are listed, as sequenced in a study of blood T cell repertoires in COVID-19. Assay: immunoSEQ multiplex PCR; the TCRdb copy retains only in-frame clones and omits some. The table records 250,000 to 300,000 clones, 88% of them present only once. Sequencing was done on a sample of peripheral blood. The source is a woman in her sixties or seventies with COVID-19, enrolled during active disease.

About this clone itself: Its ends do not fully match the called genes, so a read error is possible. The chain has TRBV11-2 and TRBJ1-1; D possibly corresponds to TRBD1 (6 bases). The CDR3 is 14 amino acids. Germline lookup yields CDR1 SGHAT and CDR2 FQNNGV. Here the CDR3 reads CASSFTGMNTEAFF. The CDR3 DNA sequence: TGTGCCAGCAGCTTCACAGGGATGAATACTGAAGCTTTCTTT.

The chain joins TRBV6-2 or TRBV6-3 to TRBJ1-1; D may be TRBD1 (6 bases). The CDR3 contains 14 residues. CDR1 and CDR2 (germline): MNHEY, SVGEGT. The ends were cut back, 5 bases at V and 8 bases at J, with 18 bases in the middle. The chain's CDR3 is CASSQTHRVQEAFF. For the CDR3, the DNA is TGTGCCAGCAGTCAAACGCACAGGGTTCAGGAAGCTTTCTTT.

The V call is TRBV10-3, the J call TRBJ2-4; 7 bases fit TRBD1. Germline-derived CDR1 and CDR2 are ENHRY and SYGVKD. This CDR3 is 14 amino acids long. V was pared by 2 bases and J by 7 bases, with 5 bases of the junction left unmatched. The DNA for the CDR3 is TGTGCCATCAGTGAGCGACAGGGCACTAACATTCAGTACTTC. Translation: CAISERQGTNIQYF.

The chain joins TRBV10-3 to TRBJ2-7; 7 bases are shared with TRBD1. This CDR3 contains 14 residues. Germline V lookup: CDR1 ENHRY, CDR2 SYGVKD. V was clipped by 11 bases and J by 4 bases; unmatched bases: 14. For the CDR3, the DNA is TGTGCCGCAAGGGAAACGGGACAGTCTTACGAGCAGTACTTC. It codes for CAARETGQSYEQYF.

V is TRBV19 and J is TRBJ1-2; no reliable D call. V lost 4 bases to trimming and J lost 3 bases, with 6 bases between them. The CDR3 is 12 residues long. CDR1 is LNHDA and CDR2 is SQIVND in the germline V gene (reference sequence). CDR3 protein: CASSTSDYGYTF. DNA for the CDR3: TGTGCCAGTAGTACGTCGGACTATGGCTACACCTTC. Complete variable domain (other parts from reference TRBV19 and TRBJ1-2): DGGITQSPKYLFRKEGQNVTLSCEQNLNHDAMYWYRQDPGQGLRLIYYSQIVNDFQKGDIAEGYSVSREKKESFPLTVTSAQKNPTAFYLCASSTSDYGYTFGSGTRLTVV.

Only a few counts were recorded for this clone. The chain joins TRBV27 to TRBJ1-3; D might be TRBD1 (5 bases). CDR3 length equals 15 residues. The V end was cut by 4 bases, the J end by 1 base, with 11 bases between. In germline, CDR1 is MNHEY, CDR2 SMNVEV (reference sequence). The DNA of the CDR3 is TGTGCCAGCAGTTCCCTTCGGGGGTCTGGAAACACCATATATTTT. Amino acids: CASSSLRGSGNTIYF.

The chain carries TRBV19 and TRBJ2-1; 9 bases line up with TRBD1. In germline, CDR1 is LNHDA, CDR2 SQIVND (reference sequence). Trimming cost V 7 bases and J 6 bases; bases outside gene matches: 4. The CDR3 has 13 amino acids. The CDR3 here is CASKQGAPNEQFF. Here the CDR3 DNA reads TGTGCCAGTAAACAGGGGGCCCCCAATGAGCAGTTCTTC.

J is TRBJ2-3 and V is TRBV6-5; D remains ambiguous. The CDR3 has 14 residues. V was cut by 6 bases and J by 4 bases, with 14 bases left in between. Germline V gene sequence: CDR1 MNHEY, CDR2 SVGAGI. CDR3 region: CASRVGGAADTQYF. The CDR3 DNA is TGTGCCAGCAGAGTTGGTGGCGCGGCAGATACGCAGTATTTT.

The chain has TRBV5-1 and TRBJ1-6, with D tentatively TRBD1 (6 bases). CDR3 length: 16 amino acids. Trimming removed 0 bases at V and 4 bases at J, with 11 bases between. Germline CDR1 is SGHRS and CDR2 is YFSETQ. The CDR3 nucleotides are TGCGCCAGCAGCTTGGTTCCAGGGGCGTATAATTCACCCCTCCACTTT. Its translation: CASSLVPGAYNSPLHF.

The gene calls are TRBV24-1 and TRBJ2-1; 7 nucleotides agree with TRBD2. Germline V lookup: CDR1 KGHDR, CDR2 SFDVKD. The CDR3 totals 14 residues. V shed 6 bases, J shed 4 bases, and the junction held 5 bases outside the gene matches. Here the CDR3 reads CATSRPGGYNEQFF. The CDR3 region has the DNA TGTGCCACCAGTCGGCCGGGAGGTTACAATGAGCAGTTCTTC.

The chain recombines TRBV5-4 with TRBJ2-5, with unresolved D. The germline gives CDR1 SGHNT, CDR2 YYREEE (reference sequence). This CDR3 is 15 amino acids long. Deletions cut 4 bases from V and 2 bases from J, with 15 bases between. The CDR3 sequence is CASSRTATTQETQYF. DNA for the CDR3: TGTGCCAGCAGCCGTACAGCTACCACTCAAGAGACCCAGTACTTC.

The gene calls are TRBV24-1 and TRBJ2-2; TRBD2 is a possible D gene (6 bases). This CDR3 comprises 17 residues. Germline CDR1 and CDR2: KGHDR and SFDVKD. Between the trimmed V and J ends, which lost 1 base and 9 bases, there was a span of 20 bases. The CDR3 reads CATSDFGSPEGSRELFF. The CDR3 DNA sequence: TGTGCCACCAGTGATTTTGGGAGCCCGGAGGGTAGCCGGGAGCTGTTTTTT.

This rearrangement joins TRBV19 to TRBJ2-3; 12 bases are shared with TRBD1. The CDR3 is made up of 16 amino acids. The trim removed 6 bases at V and 3 bases at J, leaving 7 bases unmatched. The germline V gene encodes CDR1 LNHDA and CDR2 SQIVND (reference sequence). CDR3 in amino acids: CASSWKGQGATDTQYF. The CDR3 nucleotides are TGTGCCAGTAGCTGGAAGGGACAGGGGGCAACAGATACGCAGTATTTT.

J is TRBJ2-7 and V is TRBV5-1; D perhaps matches TRBD1 (5 bases). Germline V gene lookup returns CDR1 SGHRS and CDR2 YFSETQ. Between the trimmed V and J ends, which lost 2 bases and 4 bases, there was a span of 16 bases. The CDR3 covers 15 residues. CDR3 DNA sequence: TGCGCCAGCAGCTTAAATGGACAATCTTTTTACGAGCAGTACTTC. Amino acids: CASSLNGQSFYEQYF.